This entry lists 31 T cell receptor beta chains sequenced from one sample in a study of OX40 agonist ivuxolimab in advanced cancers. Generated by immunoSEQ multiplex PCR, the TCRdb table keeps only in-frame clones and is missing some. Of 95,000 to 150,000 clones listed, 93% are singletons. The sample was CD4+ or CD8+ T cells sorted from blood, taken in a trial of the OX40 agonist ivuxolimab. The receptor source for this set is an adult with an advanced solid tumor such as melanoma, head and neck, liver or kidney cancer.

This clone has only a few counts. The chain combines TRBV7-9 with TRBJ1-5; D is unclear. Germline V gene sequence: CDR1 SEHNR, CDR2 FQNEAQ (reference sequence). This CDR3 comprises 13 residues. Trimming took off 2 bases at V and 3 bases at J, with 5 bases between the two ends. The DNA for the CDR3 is TGTGCCAGCAGCTTAATGGACAATCAGCCCCAGCATTTT. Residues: CASSLMDNQPQHF. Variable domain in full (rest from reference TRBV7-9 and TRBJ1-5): DTGVSQNPRHKITKRGQNVTFRCDPISEHNRLYWYRQTLGQGPEFLTYFQNEAQLEKSRLLSDRFSAERPKGSFSTLEIQRTEQGDSAMYLCASSLMDNQPQHFGDGTRLSIL.

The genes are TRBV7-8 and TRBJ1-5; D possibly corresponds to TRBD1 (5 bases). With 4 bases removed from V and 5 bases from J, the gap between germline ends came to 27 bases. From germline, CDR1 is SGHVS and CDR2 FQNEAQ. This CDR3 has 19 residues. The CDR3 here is CASSSLSGMRGWGDQPQHF. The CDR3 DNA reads TGTGCCAGCAGCTCCCTCTCAGGGATGAGGGGCTGGGGCGATCAGCCCCAGCATTTT.

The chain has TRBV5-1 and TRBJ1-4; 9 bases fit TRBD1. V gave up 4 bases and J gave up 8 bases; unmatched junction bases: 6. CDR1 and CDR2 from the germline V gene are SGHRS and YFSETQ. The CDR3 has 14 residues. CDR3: CASSGTGLLEKLFF. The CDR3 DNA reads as TGCGCCAGCAGCGGGACAGGGCTGTTAGAAAAACTGTTTTTT.

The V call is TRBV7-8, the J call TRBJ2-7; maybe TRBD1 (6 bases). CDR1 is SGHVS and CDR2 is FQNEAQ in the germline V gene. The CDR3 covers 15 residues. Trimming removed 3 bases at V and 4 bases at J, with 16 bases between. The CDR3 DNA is TGTGCCAGCAGCTTCGGGACACAGGTTGATTACGAGCAGTACTTC. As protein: CASSFGTQVDYEQYF. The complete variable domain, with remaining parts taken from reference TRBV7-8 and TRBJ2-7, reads GAGVSQSPRYKVAKRGQDVALRCDPISGHVSLFWYQQALGQGPEFLTYFQNEAQLDKSGLPSDRFFAERPEGSVSTLKIQRTQQEDSAVYLCASSFGTQVDYEQYFGPGTRLTVT.

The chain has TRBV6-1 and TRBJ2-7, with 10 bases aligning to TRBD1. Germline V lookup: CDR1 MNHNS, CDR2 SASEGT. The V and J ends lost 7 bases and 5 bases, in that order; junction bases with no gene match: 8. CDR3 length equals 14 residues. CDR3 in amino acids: CASTPGQGFNEQYF. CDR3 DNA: TGTGCCAGCACTCCGGGACAGGGGTTTAACGAGCAGTACTTC.

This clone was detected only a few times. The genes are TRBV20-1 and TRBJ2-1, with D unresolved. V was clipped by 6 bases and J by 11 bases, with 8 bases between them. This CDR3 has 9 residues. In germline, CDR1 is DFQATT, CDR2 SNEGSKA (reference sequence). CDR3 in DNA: TGCAGTGCGGATCAGAAGCAGTTCTTC. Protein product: CSADQKQFF.

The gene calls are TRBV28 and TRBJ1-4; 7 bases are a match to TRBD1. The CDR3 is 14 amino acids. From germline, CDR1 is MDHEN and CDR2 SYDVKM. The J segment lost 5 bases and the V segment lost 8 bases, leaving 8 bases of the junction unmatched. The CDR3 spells CASRQGGSNEKLFF. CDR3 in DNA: TGTGCCAGCCGCCAGGGGGGATCGAATGAAAAACTGTTTTTT.

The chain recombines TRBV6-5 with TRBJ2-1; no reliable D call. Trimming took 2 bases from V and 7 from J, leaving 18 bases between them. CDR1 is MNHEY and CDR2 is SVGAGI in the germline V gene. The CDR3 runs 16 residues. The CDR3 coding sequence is TGTGCCAGCAGTTACCTACGTGGGGATGTCGGGAATGAGCAGTTCTTC. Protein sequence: CASSYLRGDVGNEQFF.

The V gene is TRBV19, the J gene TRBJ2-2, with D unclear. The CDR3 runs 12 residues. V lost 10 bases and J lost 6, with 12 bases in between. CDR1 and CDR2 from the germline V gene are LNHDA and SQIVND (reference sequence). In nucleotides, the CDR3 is TGTGCCACCTCCCTCCAGGCCGGGGAGCTGTTTTTT. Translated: CATSLQAGELFF.

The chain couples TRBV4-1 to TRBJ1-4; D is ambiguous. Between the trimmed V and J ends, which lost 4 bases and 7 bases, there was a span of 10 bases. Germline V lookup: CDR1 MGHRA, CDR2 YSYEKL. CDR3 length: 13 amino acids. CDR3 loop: CASSLGEGEKLFF. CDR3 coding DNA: TGCGCCAGCAGCCTCGGGGAAGGTGAAAAACTGTTTTTT.

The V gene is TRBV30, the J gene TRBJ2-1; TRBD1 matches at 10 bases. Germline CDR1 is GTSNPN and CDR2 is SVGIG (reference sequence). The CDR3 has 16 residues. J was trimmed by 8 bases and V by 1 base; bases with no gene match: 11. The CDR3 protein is CAWSGGIRQGADEQFF. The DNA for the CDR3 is TGTGCCTGGAGTGGGGGTATTAGACAGGGGGCCGATGAGCAGTTCTTC.

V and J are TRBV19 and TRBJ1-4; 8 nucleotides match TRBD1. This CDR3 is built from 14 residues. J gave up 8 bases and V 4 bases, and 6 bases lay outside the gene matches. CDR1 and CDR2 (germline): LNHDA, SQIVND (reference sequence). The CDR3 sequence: CASSTTGAGEKLFF. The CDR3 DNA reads TGTGCCAGTAGTACGACAGGGGCAGGAGAAAAACTGTTTTTT. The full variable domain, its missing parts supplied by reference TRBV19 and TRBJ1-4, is DGGITQSPKYLFRKEGQNVTLSCEQNLNHDAMYWYRQDPGQGLRLIYYSQIVNDFQKGDIAEGYSVSREKKESFPLTVTSAQKNPTAFYLCASSTTGAGEKLFFGSGTQLSVL.

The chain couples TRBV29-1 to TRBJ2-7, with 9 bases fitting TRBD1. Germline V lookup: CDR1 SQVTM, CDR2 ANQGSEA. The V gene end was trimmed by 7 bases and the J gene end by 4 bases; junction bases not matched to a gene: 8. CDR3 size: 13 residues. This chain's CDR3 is CSASGTGRYEQYF. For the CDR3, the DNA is TGCAGCGCCTCCGGGACAGGGCGGTACGAGCAGTACTTC.

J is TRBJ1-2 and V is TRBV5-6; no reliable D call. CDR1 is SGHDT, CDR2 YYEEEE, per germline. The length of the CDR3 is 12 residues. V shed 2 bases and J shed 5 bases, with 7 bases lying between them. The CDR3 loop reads CASSLVGYGYTF. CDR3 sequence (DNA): TGTGCCAGCAGCTTAGTCGGGTATGGCTACACCTTC.

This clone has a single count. CDR3 protein: CASSVVKDRGNSGANVLTF. The CDR3 DNA reads TGTGCCAGCAGCGTAGTCAAGGACAGGGGTAACTCTGGGGCCAACGTCCTGACTTTC. The J gene is TRBJ2-6, the V gene TRBV9; 9 positions agree with TRBD1. CDR3 length: 19 residues. The ends lost 0 bases at V and 0 bases at J; junction bases unmatched: 7. Germline CDR1 and CDR2: SGDLS and YYNGEE.

The CDR3 coding sequence is TGTGCCAGTAGCACCCGAGGGGTGGAGCAGTTCTTC. It translates to CASSTRGVEQFF. The V call is TRBV19, the J call TRBJ2-1; D is possibly TRBD1 or TRBD2 (5 bases each). The germline V and J ends were trimmed by 6 bases and 10 bases, with 13 bases remaining between them. Germline CDR1 LNHDA, CDR2 SQIVND (reference sequence). The CDR3 length is 12 residues.

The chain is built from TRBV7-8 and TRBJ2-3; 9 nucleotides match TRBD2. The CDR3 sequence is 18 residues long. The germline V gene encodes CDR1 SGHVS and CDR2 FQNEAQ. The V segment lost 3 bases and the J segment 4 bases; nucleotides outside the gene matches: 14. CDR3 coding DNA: TGTGCCAGCAGCTTGCTCCAGCGGGAGGCCTATGGCTCAGATACGCAGTATTTT. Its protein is CASSLLQREAYGSDTQYF.

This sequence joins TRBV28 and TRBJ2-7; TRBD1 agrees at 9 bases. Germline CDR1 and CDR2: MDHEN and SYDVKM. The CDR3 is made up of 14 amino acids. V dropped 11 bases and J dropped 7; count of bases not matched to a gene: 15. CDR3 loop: CAVRGGTGFGEQYF. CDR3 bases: TGTGCCGTACGTGGCGGGACAGGGTTTGGTGAGCAGTACTTC.

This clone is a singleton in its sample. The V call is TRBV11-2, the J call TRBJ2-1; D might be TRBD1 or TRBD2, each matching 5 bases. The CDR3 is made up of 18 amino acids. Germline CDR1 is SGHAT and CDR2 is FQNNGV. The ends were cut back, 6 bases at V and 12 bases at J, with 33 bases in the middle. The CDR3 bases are TGTGCCAGCAGTTCATTAGGGGTCTTTGGTCTAGCACAAGGTGGGCAGTTCTTC. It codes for CASSSLGVFGLAQGGQFF. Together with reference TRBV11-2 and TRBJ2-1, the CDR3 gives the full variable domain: EAGVAQSPRYKIIEKRQSVAFWCNPISGHATLYWYQQILGQGPKLLIQFQNNGVVDDSQLPKDRFSAERLKGVDSTLKIQPAKLEDSAVYLCASSSLGVFGLAQGGQFFGPGTRLTVL.

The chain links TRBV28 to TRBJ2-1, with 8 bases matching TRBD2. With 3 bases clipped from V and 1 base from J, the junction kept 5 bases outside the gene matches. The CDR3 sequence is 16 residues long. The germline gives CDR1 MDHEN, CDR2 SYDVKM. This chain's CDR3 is CASSFLRGESYNEQFF. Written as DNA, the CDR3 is TGTGCCAGCAGTTTCTTGCGGGGGGAGTCCTACAATGAGCAGTTCTTC.

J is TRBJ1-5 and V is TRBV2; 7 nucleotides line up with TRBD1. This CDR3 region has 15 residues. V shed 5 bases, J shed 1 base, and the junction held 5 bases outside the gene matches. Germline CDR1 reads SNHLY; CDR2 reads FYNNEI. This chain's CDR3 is CASSMDRFSNQPQHF. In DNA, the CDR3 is TGTGCCAGCAGTATGGACAGGTTCAGCAATCAGCCCCAGCATTTT. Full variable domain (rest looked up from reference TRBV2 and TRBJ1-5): EPEVTQTPSHQVTQMGQEVILRCVPISNHLYFYWYRQILGQKVEFLVSFYNNEISEKSEIFDDQFSVERPDGSNFTLKIRSTKLEDSAMYFCASSMDRFSNQPQHFGDGTRLSIL.

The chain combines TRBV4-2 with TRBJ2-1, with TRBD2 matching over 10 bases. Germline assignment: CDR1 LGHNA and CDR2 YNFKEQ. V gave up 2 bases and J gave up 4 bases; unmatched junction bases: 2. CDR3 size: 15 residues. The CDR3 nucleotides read TGTGCCAGCAGCCAAACTAGCGGGACTTACAATGAGCAGTTCTTC. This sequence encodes CASSQTSGTYNEQFF.

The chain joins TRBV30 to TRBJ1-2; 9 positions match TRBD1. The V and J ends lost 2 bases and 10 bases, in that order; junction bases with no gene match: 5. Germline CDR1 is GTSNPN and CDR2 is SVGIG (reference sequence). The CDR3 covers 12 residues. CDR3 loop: CAWSLGTGFYTF. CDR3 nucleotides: TGTGCCTGGAGTCTCGGGACAGGGTTCTACACCTTC.

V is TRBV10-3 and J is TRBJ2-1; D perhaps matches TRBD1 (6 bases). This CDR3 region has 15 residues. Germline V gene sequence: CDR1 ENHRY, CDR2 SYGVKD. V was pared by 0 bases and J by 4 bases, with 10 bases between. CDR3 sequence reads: CAISESGTGYNEQFF. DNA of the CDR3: TGTGCCATCAGTGAGTCGGGAACAGGGTACAATGAGCAGTTCTTC.

CDR3 loop: CSVRDPPTQYF. CDR3 coding DNA: TGCAGCGTTAGAGACCCACCGACCCAGTACTTC. The rearrangement uses TRBV29-1 and TRBJ2-5; D gene unclear. Germline values: CDR1 SQVTM, CDR2 ANQGSEA. Trimming took off 5 bases at V and 7 bases at J, with 11 bases between the two ends. The CDR3 has 11 amino acids.

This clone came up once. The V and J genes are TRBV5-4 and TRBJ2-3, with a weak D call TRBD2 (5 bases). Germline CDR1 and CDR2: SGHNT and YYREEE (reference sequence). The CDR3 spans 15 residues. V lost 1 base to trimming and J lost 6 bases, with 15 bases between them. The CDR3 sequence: CASSLRLAQADTQYF. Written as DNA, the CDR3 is TGTGCCAGCAGCTTGCGGCTAGCACAAGCGGATACGCAGTATTTT.

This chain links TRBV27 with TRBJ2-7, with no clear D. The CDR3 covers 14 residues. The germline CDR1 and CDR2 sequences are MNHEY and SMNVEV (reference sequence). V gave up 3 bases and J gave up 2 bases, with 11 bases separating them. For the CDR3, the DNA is TGTGCCAGCAGTTTGTTGGCCCTCCCCTACGAGCAGTACTTC. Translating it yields CASSLLALPYEQYF.

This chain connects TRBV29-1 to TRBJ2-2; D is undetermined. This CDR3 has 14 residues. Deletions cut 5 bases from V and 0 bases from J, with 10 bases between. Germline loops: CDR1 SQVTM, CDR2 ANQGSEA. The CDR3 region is CSVFISANTGELFF. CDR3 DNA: TGCAGCGTTTTTATTTCCGCGAACACCGGGGAGCTGTTTTTT.

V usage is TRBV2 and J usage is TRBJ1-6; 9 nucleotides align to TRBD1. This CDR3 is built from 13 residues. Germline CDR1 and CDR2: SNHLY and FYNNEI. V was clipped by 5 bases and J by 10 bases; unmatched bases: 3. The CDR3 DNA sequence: TGTGCCAGCAGTAAGACAGGGGGATCACCCCTCCACTTT. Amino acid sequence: CASSKTGGSPLHF.

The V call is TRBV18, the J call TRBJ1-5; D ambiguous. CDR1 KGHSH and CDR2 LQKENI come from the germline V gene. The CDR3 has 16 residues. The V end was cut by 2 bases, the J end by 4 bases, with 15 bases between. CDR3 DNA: TGTGCCAGCTCACCAGAAGGGCAAGGGAGAAATCAGCCCCAGCATTTT. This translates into CASSPEGQGRNQPQHF. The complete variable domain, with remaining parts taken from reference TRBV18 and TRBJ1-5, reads NAGVMQNPRHLVRRRGQEARLRCSPMKGHSHVYWYRQLPEEGLKFMVYLQKENIIDESGMPKERFSAEFPKEGPSILRIQQVVRGDSAAYFCASSPEGQGRNQPQHFGDGTRLSIL.

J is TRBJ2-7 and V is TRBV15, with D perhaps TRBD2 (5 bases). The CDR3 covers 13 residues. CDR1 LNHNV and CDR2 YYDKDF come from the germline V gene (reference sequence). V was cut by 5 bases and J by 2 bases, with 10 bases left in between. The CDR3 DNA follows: TGTGCCACCAGCGCGGGTGTAACCTACGAGCAGTACTTC. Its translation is CATSAGVTYEQYF.